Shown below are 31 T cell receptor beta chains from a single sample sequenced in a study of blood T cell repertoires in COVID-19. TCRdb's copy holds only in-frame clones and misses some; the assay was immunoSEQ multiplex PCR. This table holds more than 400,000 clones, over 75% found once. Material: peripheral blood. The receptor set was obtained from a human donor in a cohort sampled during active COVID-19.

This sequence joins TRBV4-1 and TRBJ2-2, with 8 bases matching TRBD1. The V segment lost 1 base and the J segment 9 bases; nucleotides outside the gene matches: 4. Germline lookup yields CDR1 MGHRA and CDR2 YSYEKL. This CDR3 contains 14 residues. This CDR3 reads CASSQGTGHRELFF. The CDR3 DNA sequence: TGCGCCAGCAGCCAAGGGACAGGGCACCGGGAGCTGTTTTTT.

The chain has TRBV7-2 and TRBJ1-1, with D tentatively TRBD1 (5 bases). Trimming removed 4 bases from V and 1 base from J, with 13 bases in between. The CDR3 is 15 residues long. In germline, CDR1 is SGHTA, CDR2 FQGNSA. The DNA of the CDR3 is TGTGCCAGCAGCTGGTCCGGGGGGGAGAACACTGAAGCTTTCTTT. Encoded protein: CASSWSGGENTEAFF.

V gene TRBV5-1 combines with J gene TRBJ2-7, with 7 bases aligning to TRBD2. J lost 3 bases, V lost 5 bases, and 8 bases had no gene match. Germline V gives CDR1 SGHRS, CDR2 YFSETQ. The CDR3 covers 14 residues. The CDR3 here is CASRSASGGYEQYF. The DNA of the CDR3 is TGCGCCAGCAGGTCGGCTAGCGGAGGCTACGAGCAGTACTTC.

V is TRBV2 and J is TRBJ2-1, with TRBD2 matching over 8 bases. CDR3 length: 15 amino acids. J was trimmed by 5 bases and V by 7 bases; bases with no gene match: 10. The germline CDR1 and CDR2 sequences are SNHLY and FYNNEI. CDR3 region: CASTPGIAGHNEQFF. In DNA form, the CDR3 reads TGTGCCAGCACTCCGGGGATAGCGGGACACAATGAGCAGTTCTTC.

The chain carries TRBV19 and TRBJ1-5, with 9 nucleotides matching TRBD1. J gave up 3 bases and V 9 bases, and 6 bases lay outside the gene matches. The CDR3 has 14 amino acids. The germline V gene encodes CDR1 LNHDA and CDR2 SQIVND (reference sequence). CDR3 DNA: TGTGCCAGCGAACAGGGGGCCTACAATCAGCCCCAGCATTTT. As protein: CASEQGAYNQPQHF.

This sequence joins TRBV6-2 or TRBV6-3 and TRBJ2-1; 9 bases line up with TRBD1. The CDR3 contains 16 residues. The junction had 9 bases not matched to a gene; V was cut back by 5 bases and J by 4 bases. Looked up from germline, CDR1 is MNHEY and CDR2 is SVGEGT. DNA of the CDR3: TGTGCCAGCAGTCACCGACCGGGACAGGGTTACAATGAGCAGTTCTTC. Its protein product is CASSHRPGQGYNEQFF.

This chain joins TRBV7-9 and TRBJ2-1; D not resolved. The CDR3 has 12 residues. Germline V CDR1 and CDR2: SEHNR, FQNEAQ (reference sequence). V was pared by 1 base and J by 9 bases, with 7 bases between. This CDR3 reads CASSLVSSEQFF. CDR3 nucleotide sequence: TGTGCCAGCAGCTTAGTTAGTTCTGAGCAGTTCTTC. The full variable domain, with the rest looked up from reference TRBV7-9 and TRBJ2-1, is DTGVSQNPRHKITKRGQNVTFRCDPISEHNRLYWYRQTLGQGPEFLTYFQNEAQLEKSRLLSDRFSAERPKGSFSTLEIQRTEQGDSAMYLCASSLVSSEQFFGPGTRLTVL.

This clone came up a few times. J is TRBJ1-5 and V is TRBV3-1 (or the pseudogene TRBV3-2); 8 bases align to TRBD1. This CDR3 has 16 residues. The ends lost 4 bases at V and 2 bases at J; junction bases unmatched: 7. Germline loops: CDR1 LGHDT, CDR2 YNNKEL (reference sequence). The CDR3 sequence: CASSRGTGLGNQPQHF. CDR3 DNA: TGTGCCAGCAGCCGAGGGACAGGATTGGGCAATCAGCCCCAGCATTTT.

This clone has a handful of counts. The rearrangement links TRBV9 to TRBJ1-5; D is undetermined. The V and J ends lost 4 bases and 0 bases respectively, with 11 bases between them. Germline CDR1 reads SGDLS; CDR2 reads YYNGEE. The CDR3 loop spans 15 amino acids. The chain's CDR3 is CASSWSTSSNQPQHF. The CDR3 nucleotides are TGTGCCAGCAGCTGGAGTACCTCTAGCAATCAGCCCCAGCATTTT.

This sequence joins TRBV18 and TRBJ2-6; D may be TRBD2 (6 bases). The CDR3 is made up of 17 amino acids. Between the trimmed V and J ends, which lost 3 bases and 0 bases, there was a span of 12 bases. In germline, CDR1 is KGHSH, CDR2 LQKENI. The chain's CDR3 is CASSPSGRGSGANVLTF. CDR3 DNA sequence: TGTGCCAGCTCACCTAGCGGACGCGGCTCTGGGGCCAACGTCCTGACTTTC.

CDR3 nucleotides: TGCGCCAGCAGCTTGGAAGGGGGCGCCGGAAACACCATATATTTT. It translates to CASSLEGGAGNTIYF. The chain couples TRBV5-1 to TRBJ1-3; TRBD1 aligns across 7 bases. V was clipped by 0 bases and J by 4 bases; unmatched bases: 4. The germline CDR1 and CDR2 sequences are SGHRS and YFSETQ. This CDR3 has 15 residues.

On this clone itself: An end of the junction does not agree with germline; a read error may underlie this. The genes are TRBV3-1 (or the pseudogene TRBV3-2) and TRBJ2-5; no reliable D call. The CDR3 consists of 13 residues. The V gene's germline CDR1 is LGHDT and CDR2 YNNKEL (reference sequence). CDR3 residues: CAGSSEGLTTQYF. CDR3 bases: TGTGCCGGCAGCTCAGAAGGTTTGACAACCCAGTACTTC.

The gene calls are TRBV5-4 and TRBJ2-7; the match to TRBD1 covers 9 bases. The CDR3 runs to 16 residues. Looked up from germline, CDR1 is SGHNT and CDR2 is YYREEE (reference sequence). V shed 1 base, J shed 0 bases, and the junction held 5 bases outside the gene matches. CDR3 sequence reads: CASSLIGQGTSYEQYF. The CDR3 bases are TGTGCCAGCAGCTTGATAGGACAGGGGACCTCCTACGAGCAGTACTTC.

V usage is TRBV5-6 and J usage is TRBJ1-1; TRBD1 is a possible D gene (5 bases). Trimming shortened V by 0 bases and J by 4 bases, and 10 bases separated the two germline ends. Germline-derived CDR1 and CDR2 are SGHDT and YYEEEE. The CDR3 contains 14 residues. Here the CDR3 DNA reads TGTGCCAGCAGCTTGGGGGCAGGGTTCACTGAAGCTTTCTTT. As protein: CASSLGAGFTEAFF. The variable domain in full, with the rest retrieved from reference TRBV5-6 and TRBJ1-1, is DAGVTQSPTHLIKTRGQQVTLRCSPKSGHDTVSWYQQALGQGPQFIFQYYEEEERQRGNFPDRFSGHQFPNYSSELNVNALLLGDSALYLCASSLGAGFTEAFFGQGTRLTVV.

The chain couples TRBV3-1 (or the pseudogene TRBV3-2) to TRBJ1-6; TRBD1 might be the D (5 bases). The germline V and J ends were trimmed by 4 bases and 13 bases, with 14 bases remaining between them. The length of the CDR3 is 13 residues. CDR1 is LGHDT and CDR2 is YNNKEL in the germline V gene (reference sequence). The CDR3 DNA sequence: TGTGCCAGCAGCCTTTCTAAAGGGGCTCCCCTCCACTTT. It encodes CASSLSKGAPLHF.

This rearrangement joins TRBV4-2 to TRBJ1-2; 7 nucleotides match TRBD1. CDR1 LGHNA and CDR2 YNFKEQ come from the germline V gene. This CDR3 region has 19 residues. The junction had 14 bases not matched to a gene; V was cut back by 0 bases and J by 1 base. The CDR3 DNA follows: TGTGCCAGCAGCCAAGATCTGTCAGGGACAGACGTCATTAACTATGGCTACACCTTC. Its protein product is CASSQDLSGTDVINYGYTF.

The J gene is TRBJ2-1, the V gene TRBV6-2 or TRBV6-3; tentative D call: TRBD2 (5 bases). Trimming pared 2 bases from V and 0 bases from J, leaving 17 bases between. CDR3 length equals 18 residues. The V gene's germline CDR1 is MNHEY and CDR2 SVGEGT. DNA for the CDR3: TGTGCCAGCAGTTACCCCATGGGAGCGATTAGCTCCTACAATGAGCAGTTCTTC. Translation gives CASSYPMGAISSYNEQFF.

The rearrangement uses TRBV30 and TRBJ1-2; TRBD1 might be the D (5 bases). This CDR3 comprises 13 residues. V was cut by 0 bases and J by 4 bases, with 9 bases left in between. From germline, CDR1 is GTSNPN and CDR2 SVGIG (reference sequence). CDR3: CAWSVTGAYGYTF. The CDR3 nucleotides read TGTGCCTGGAGTGTCACAGGAGCCTATGGCTACACCTTC.

In nucleotides, the CDR3 is TGTGCCAGCAGTGCAGCGATTCGGAGGGACATTCAGTACTTC. Its translation is CASSAAIRRDIQYF. This chain uses TRBV2 with TRBJ2-4, with D maybe TRBD2 (6 bases). The CDR3 length is 14 residues. The V gene lost 4 bases and the J gene lost 8 bases, with 15 bases spanning the gap. In germline, CDR1 is SNHLY, CDR2 FYNNEI.

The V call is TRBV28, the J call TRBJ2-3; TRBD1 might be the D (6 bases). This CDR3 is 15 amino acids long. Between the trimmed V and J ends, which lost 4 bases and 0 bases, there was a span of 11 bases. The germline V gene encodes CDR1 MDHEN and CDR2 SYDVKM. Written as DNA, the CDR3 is TGTGCCAGCAGTTCCGACAGGCTTAGCACAGATACGCAGTATTTT. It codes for CASSSDRLSTDTQYF. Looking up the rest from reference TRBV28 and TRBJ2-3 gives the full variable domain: DVKVTQSSRYLVKRTGEKVFLECVQDMDHENMFWYRQDPGLGLRLIYFSYDVKMKEKGDIPEGYSVSREKKERFSLILESASTNQTSMYLCASSSDRLSTDTQYFGPGTRLTVL.

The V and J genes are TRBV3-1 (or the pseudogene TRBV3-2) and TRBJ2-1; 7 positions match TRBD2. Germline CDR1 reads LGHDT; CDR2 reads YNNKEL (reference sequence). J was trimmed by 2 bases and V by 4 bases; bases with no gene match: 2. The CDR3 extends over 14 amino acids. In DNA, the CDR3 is TGTGCCAGCAGCCGCGGGACTACCTACAATGAGCAGTTCTTC. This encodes CASSRGTTYNEQFF.

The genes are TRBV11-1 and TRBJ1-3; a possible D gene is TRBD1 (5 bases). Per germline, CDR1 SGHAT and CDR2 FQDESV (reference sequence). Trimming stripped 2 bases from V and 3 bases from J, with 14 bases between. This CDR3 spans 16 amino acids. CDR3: CASSLRRREDGNTIYF. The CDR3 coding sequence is TGTGCCAGCAGCTTAAGACGCAGGGAGGATGGAAACACCATATATTTT.

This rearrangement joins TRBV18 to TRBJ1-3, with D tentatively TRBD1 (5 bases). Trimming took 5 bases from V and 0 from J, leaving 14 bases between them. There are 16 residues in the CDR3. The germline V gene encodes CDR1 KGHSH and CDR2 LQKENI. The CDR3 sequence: CASSYDSQGSGNTIYF. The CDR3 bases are TGTGCCAGCTCATACGACAGCCAAGGCTCTGGAAACACCATATATTTT.

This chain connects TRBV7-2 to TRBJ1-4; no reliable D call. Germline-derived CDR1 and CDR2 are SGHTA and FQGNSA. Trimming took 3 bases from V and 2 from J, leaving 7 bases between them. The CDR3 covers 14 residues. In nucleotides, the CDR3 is TGTGCCAGCAGCTTGCGGCTTACTAATGAAAAACTGTTTTTT. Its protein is CASSLRLTNEKLFF.

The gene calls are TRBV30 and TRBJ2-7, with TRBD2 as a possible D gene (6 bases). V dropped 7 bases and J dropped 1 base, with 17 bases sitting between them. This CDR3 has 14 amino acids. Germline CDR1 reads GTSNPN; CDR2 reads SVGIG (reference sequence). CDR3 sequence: CASSGARRSYEQYF. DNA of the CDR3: TGTGCCTCCTCGGGAGCCAGAAGATCCTACGAGCAGTACTTC.

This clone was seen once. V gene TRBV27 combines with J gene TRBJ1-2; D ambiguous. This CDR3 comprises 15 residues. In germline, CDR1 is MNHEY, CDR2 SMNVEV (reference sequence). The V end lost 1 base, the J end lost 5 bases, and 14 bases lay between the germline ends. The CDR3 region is CASSLYSSGPYGYTF. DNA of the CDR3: TGTGCCAGCAGTTTATATTCTTCGGGTCCGTATGGCTACACCTTC.

CDR3 loop: CASSFGGVKGYTF. Written as DNA, the CDR3 is TGTGCCAGCAGTTTCGGGGGGGTAAAGGGCTACACCTTC. The genes are TRBV27 and TRBJ1-2; D is perhaps TRBD1 (5 bases). The V gene lost 3 bases and the J gene lost 8 bases, with 13 bases spanning the gap. The CDR3 is made up of 13 amino acids. Germline V lookup: CDR1 MNHEY, CDR2 SMNVEV (reference sequence).

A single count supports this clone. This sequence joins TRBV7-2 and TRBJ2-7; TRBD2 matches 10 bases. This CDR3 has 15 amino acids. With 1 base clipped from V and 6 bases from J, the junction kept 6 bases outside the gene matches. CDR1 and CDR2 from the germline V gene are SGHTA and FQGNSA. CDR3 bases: TGTGCCAGCAGCTTAGGTAGCGGGAGGTTACGCGAGCAGTACTTC. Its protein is CASSLGSGRLREQYF.

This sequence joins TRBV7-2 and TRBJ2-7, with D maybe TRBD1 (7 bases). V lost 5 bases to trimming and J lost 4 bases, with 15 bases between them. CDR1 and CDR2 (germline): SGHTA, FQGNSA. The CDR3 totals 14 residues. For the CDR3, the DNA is TGTGCCAGCAGCCCCGCGGAGGGGGCTTACGAGCAGTACTTC. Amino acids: CASSPAEGAYEQYF.

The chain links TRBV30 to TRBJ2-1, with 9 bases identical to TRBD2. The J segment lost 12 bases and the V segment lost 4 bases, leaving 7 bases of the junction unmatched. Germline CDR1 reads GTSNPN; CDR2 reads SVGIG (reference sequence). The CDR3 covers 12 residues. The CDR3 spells CAWTVAGASQFF. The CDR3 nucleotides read TGTGCCTGGACCGTAGCGGGAGCCTCGCAGTTCTTC.

CDR3: CSAAGQGRTGELFF. DNA for the CDR3: TGCAGCGCCGCTGGACAGGGGAGAACCGGGGAGCTGTTTTTT. The chain joins TRBV29-1 to TRBJ2-2; 9 positions agree with TRBD1. Trimming cost V 7 bases and J 5 bases; bases outside gene matches: 8. Germline CDR1 is SQVTM and CDR2 is ANQGSEA. This CDR3 is built from 14 residues.